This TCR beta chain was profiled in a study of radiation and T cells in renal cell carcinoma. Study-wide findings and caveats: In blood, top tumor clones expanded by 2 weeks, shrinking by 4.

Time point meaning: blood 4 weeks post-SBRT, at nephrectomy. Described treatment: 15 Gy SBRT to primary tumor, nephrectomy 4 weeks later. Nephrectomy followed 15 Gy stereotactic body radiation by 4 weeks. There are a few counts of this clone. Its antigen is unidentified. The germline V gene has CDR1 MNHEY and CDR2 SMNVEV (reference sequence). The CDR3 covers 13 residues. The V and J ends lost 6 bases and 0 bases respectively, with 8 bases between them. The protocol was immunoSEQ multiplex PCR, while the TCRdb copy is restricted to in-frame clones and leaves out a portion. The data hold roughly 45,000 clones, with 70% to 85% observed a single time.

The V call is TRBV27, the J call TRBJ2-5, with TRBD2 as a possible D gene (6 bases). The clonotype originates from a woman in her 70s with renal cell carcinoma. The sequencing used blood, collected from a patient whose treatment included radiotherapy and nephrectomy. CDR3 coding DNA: TGTGCCAGCAGGGGGGGTAACCAAGAGACCCAGTACTTC. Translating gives CASRGGNQETQYF.